The 17 T cell receptor beta chains listed next were all sequenced from one sample in a study of human T cells and chemical hapten exposure. Regarding time point: patch test 1, 2 weeks after DPC sensitization. The treatment: therapeutic diphenylcyclopropenone sensitization with weekly scalp DPC. TCRdb recomputed calls from the RACE reads with MiXCR, one row per CDR3 protein. The sample yields around 100,000 distinct CDR3 sequences, about 11% seen once. Here the sequenced sample was whole blood, taken in connection with sensitization to the hapten diphenylcyclopropenone (DPC). The source is a woman in her thirties or forties with alopecia areata. Some clones in this sample may be carry-over from other donors' samples.

This clonotype was detected a few times. The chain links TRBV7-9 to TRBJ2-7; D could derive from TRBD1 or TRBD2 (6 bases each). The germline V and J ends were trimmed by 5 bases and 3 bases, with 17 bases remaining between them. This CDR3 has 15 residues. CDR1 and CDR2 from the germline V gene are SEHNR and FQNEAQ (reference sequence). CDR3 DNA sequence: TGTGCCAGCAGCACAGGGACTTACAGTGGCTACGAGCAGTACTTC. This codes for CASSTGTYSGYEQYF.

This clonotype has at least ten counts. The chain carries TRBV3-1 and TRBJ2-7, with D unclear. V was shortened by 1 base and J by 6 bases, with 7 bases between the two germline ends. This CDR3 is built from 12 residues. CDR1 LGHDT and CDR2 YNNKEL come from the germline V gene (reference sequence). CDR3 amino acids: CASSQVSAEQYF. CDR3 DNA sequence: TGTGCCAGCAGCCAAGTGTCGGCCGAGCAGTACTTC.

This clonotype was detected many times. This chain uses TRBV27 with TRBJ1-5; 7 nucleotides match TRBD1. The CDR3 has 14 amino acids. Germline-derived CDR1 and CDR2 are MNHEY and SMNVEV (reference sequence). V dropped 6 bases and J dropped 9; count of bases not matched to a gene: 11. The DNA of the CDR3 is TGTGCCAGCAGCCCCGGGACAGTTTGGCGGCCCCAGCATTTT. This codes for CASSPGTVWRPQHF.

Remarks on this clonotype: A much larger clone differs from this one at a single base, so this may be a read error. The rearrangement uses TRBV6-2 or TRBV6-3 and TRBJ1-2; D unclear. The CDR3 contains 12 residues. CDR1 MNHEY and CDR2 SVGEGT come from the germline V gene. CDR3 residues: CSSSYQHRGYTF. The CDR3 DNA follows: TGTTCCAGCAGTTACCAACACCGCGGCTACACCTTC.

This clonotype has a count of ten or more. The rearrangement uses TRBV9 and TRBJ2-1, with D perhaps TRBD1 (5 bases). Germline V gene lookup returns CDR1 SGDLS and CDR2 YYNGEE. The length of the CDR3 is 16 residues. Trimming left V 0 bases short and J 0 bases short, with 10 bases between. The CDR3 protein is CASSVGVDSSYNEQFF. CDR3 bases: TGTGCCAGCAGCGTAGGGGTCGACAGCTCCTACAATGAGCAGTTCTTC.

The sample holds many counts of this clonotype. The chain couples TRBV5-1 to TRBJ2-1; 10 bases map to TRBD2. The germline gives CDR1 SGHRS, CDR2 YFSETQ. This CDR3 contains 18 residues. The V gene end was trimmed by 4 bases and the J gene end by 4 bases; junction bases not matched to a gene: 14. Here the CDR3 reads CASSPMTSGRGVYNEQFF. DNA for the CDR3: TGCGCCAGCAGCCCTATGACTAGCGGGCGGGGGGTATACAATGAGCAGTTCTTC.

This clonotype was seen repeatedly, ten times or more. V is TRBV30 and J is TRBJ1-5; D is uncertain. The length of the CDR3 is 11 residues. V lost 5 bases and J lost 1, with 3 bases in between. Per germline, CDR1 GTSNPN and CDR2 SVGIG (reference sequence). CDR3 residues: CAWGSNQPQHF. CDR3 bases: TGTGCCTGGGGAAGCAATCAGCCCCAGCATTTT.

This clonotype turned up a few times. The chain combines TRBV12-3 or TRBV12-4 with TRBJ2-1; D is undetermined. This CDR3 comprises 17 residues. Trimming removed 4 bases from V and 3 bases from J, with 19 bases in between. The CDR3 region has the DNA TGTGCCAGCAGTTCCCCCTTCTCTAGTTCCGGCTACAATGAGCAGTTCTTC. It codes for CASSSPFSSSGYNEQFF.

The sample holds many counts of this clonotype. V gene TRBV20-1 combines with J gene TRBJ1-5, with 12 bases lining up with TRBD1. V lost 5 bases to trimming and J lost 7 bases; unmatched junction nucleotides: 6. Germline CDR1 and CDR2: DFQATT and SNEGSKA (reference sequence). This CDR3 region has 14 residues. CDR3 in amino acids: CSAAGTGGGQPQHF. In nucleotides, the CDR3 is TGCAGTGCTGCCGGGACAGGGGGCGGACAGCCCCAGCATTTT.

In this sample, this clonotype turned up a few times. The gene calls are TRBV27 and TRBJ2-7; TRBD2 matches 8 bases. Germline loops: CDR1 MNHEY, CDR2 SMNVEV (reference sequence). CDR3 length: 15 amino acids. J was trimmed by 3 bases and V by 2 bases; bases with no gene match: 6. The CDR3 DNA reads as TGTGCCAGCAGTTTAGGTAGCGGGGTACGCTACGAGCAGTACTTC. Amino acids: CASSLGSGVRYEQYF.

This clonotype was counted many times. The gene calls are TRBV14 and TRBJ1-1, with D possibly TRBD1 on 5 matching bases. V lost 1 base and J lost 6, with 21 bases in between. Germline V gives CDR1 SGHDN, CDR2 FVKESK. The CDR3 is made up of 17 amino acids. CDR3 DNA: TGTGCCAGCAGCCAAGCGAGTAAAACGGGGCCGTGGGCTGAAGCTTTCTTT. As protein: CASSQASKTGPWAEAFF.

This clonotype was counted a few times. The chain has TRBV11-2 and TRBJ2-5; perhaps TRBD1 as D (6 bases). V dropped 5 bases and J dropped 0 bases, with 10 bases sitting between them. Germline V lookup: CDR1 SGHAT, CDR2 FQNNGV. This CDR3 has 14 residues. CDR3 protein: CASSPDSYQETQYF. The CDR3 DNA sequence: TGTGCCAGCAGCCCGGACAGCTACCAAGAGACCCAGTACTTC.

J is TRBJ1-2 and V is TRBV12-3 or TRBV12-4; TRBD1 aligns across 11 bases. This CDR3 has 18 amino acids. Germline trimming cut 6 bases from V and 4 bases from J; bases unmatched to any gene: 16. CDR3 amino acids: CASSYTPGQGVFGYGYTF. The CDR3 region has the DNA TGTGCCAGCAGCTATACCCCGGGACAGGGGGTATTTGGCTATGGCTACACCTTC.

This clonotype was counted at least ten times. This chain uses TRBV29-1 with TRBJ1-2; tentatively, D is TRBD1 (6 bases). V gave up 6 bases and J gave up 7 bases, with 12 bases separating them. The CDR3 is made up of 11 amino acids. The germline gives CDR1 SQVTM, CDR2 ANQGSEA. CDR3 bases: TGCAGCGTCCCGACAGGCGGTGGCTACACCTTC. This codes for CSVPTGGGYTF. Full variable domain (outside the CDR3, taken from reference TRBV29-1 and TRBJ1-2): SAVISQKPSRDICQRGTSLTIQCQVDSQVTMMFWYRQQPGQSLTLIATANQGSEATYESGFVIDKFPISRPNLTFSTLTVSNMSPEDSSIYLCSVPTGGGYTFGSGTRLTVV.

This clonotype was picked up many times. The chain links TRBV5-1 to TRBJ2-7; 7 bases map to TRBD1. This CDR3 has 13 residues. The germline gives CDR1 SGHRS, CDR2 YFSETQ. Trimming at V came to 4 bases and at J to 3 bases, leaving 4 bases not matched to a gene. CDR3 protein: CASSVGQDYEQYF. The CDR3 DNA sequence: TGCGCCAGCAGCGTAGGACAGGACTACGAGCAGTACTTC.

This clonotype was detected many times. The CDR3 region has the DNA TGTGCCAGCAGCTTAAGTGCTGGCGGTGAAGAGACCCAGTACTTC. Protein sequence: CASSLSAGGEETQYF. This chain connects TRBV7-9 to TRBJ2-5; D gene ambiguous. Germline lookup yields CDR1 SEHNR and CDR2 FQNEAQ (reference sequence). V shed 2 bases and J shed 3 bases, with 13 bases lying between them. The CDR3 extends over 15 amino acids.

This clonotype was counted many times. The V gene is TRBV6-1, the J gene TRBJ2-7; 7 nucleotides agree with TRBD2. With 0 bases clipped from V and 2 bases from J, the junction kept 7 bases outside the gene matches. CDR3 length equals 16 residues. CDR1 MNHNS and CDR2 SASEGT come from the germline V gene. Written as DNA, the CDR3 is TGTGCCAGCAGTGAAGCCACAGCGGGGCCTACCTACGAGCAGTACTTC. Translated: CASSEATAGPTYEQYF.